These T cell receptor beta chains were read from a single sample in a study of cytomegalovirus exposure and HLA in healthy donors. Produced via immunoSEQ multiplex PCR; TCRdb's table is partial and in-frame only. The sample has about 190,000 clones, about four fifths seen once. The sample consisted of PBMCs. The receptor set was obtained from a middle-aged woman in good health and CMV-seronegative. The CDR3 runs from the conserved cysteine through the conserved F or W. The D gene is left open where the match is weak.

v_gene	d_gene	j_gene	CDR3aa
TRBV25-1	NA	TRBJ2-3	CASSEYWGLSTDTQYF
TRBV6-1	NA	TRBJ1-5	CASSANRVSNQPQHF
TRBV5-1	TRBD2	TRBJ2-3	CASTRLAGLSDTQYF
TRBV4-2	NA	TRBJ1-2	CASSQDYTAAGYTF
TRBV9	NA	TRBJ1-1	CASSVGWQNTEAFF
TRBV11-3	NA	TRBJ2-1	CASSLAVLGNEQFF
TRBV6-1	NA	TRBJ2-1	CASHGRDSRPNEQFF
TRBV29-1	NA	TRBJ1-3	CSVQRAGRNTIYF
TRBV6-5	NA	TRBJ2-1	CASSSVYLNEQFF
TRBV30	NA	TRBJ1-4	CAWSVPGGVWEKLFF
TRBV5-4	NA	TRBJ1-2	CASSRQDRKYGYTF
TRBV25-1	NA	TRBJ2-6	CASSRRGNSGANVLTF
TRBV18	NA	TRBJ2-1	CASSPQLLNEQFF
TRBV4-3	NA	TRBJ2-5	CASSQDRLGEETQYF
TRBV4-2	NA	TRBJ2-5	CASSQTGSGETQYF
TRBV20-1	TRBD1	TRBJ1-1	CSARGDREAFF
TRBV6-4	NA	TRBJ2-5	CASNCEDFQETQYF
TRBV7-9	NA	TRBJ2-3	CASSFWGTRTDTQYF
TRBV11-3	NA	TRBJ1-1	CASSVGRGADTEAFF
TRBV7-8	NA	TRBJ1-2	CASSHGRGRGYGYTF
TRBV27	TRBD1	TRBJ2-7	CASSLSNRGPYEQYF
TRBV6-1	NA	TRBJ2-1	CASSALSGVYNEQFF
TRBV7-9	TRBD2	TRBJ2-2	CASSFSARTSGRNTGELFF
TRBV10-3	NA	TRBJ2-1	CAISVPRGTDHNEQFF
TRBV11-3	TRBD2	TRBJ2-1	CASTRFSGTSNEQFF
TRBV11-3	TRBD1	TRBJ2-7	CASSLAFRPGQGAEEQYF
TRBV19	NA	TRBJ1-4	CASSISPHGGEKLFF
TRBV27	TRBD2	TRBJ2-1	CASRQLARYNEQFF
TRBV5-1	NA	TRBJ1-2	CASSLAVSSYGYTF
TRBV13	NA	TRBJ1-2	CASSLGAGENYGYTF
TRBV7-9	TRBD1	TRBJ1-5	CASSFGTANQPQHF
TRBV25-1	NA	TRBJ2-6	CASSEPGGRAGANVLTF
TRBV13	NA	TRBJ2-2	CASSFVSGTWNTGELFF
TRBV28	TRBD2	TRBJ2-5	CASSLPGLGETETQYF
TRBV11-1	TRBD2	TRBJ2-1	CASSLDVGRADEQFF
TRBV4-2	NA	TRBJ2-2	CASSAIYGTLDGNGELFF
TRBV21-1	NA	TRBJ2-1	CASSRGTIARISSYNEQFF